This T cell receptor (beta chain) was recorded in a study of shared clonotypes between healthy human individuals. Germline V CDR1 and CDR2: MNHEY, SMNVEV (reference sequence). This CDR3 comprises 16 residues. V lost 6 bases, J lost 1 base, and 11 bases stayed unmatched. Assay: immunoSEQ multiplex PCR; the TCRdb copy retains only in-frame clones and omits some. The sample holds over 800,000 clones, 85% to 95% seen once. Naive CD8 cells comprised CD45RO-negative, CCR7-positively selected cells, excluding terminally differentiated effector memory CD45RA+ cells. This sequence was found in a man in his thirties or forties in good health. What was sequenced was naive CD8+ T cells sorted from blood. The rearrangement joins TRBV27 to TRBJ2-5, with 7 positions matching TRBD1. The CDR3 nucleotides read TGTGCCAGCAGCAGCTATTCGGGACAGACCCAAGAGACCCAGTACTTC. It yields the protein CASSSYSGQTQETQYF.